This is a list of T cell receptor beta chains from one sample in a study of blood T cell repertoires in COVID-19. Here immunoSEQ multiplex PCR was the method, and the copy in TCRdb shows in-frame clones only, minus some. This sample carries a few hundred thousand clones, approximately 90% of them seen once, and the ten largest clones take roughly 0.8%. The sequenced material came from peripheral blood. These receptor sequences come from a man between 25 and 39 years old with acute or convalescent COVID-19. The CDR3 runs from the conserved cysteine through the conserved F or W. D genes are given only for firm matches. Size tells how often a clone was seen (once, few, many) or the class of an expanded clone, and some rows leave it out.

D	J	V	size	DNA	CDR3
NA	TRBJ1-2	TRBV6-4	NA	TGTGCCAGCAGTGACTCGGGCAGGGTGGGCTATGGCTACACCTTC	CASSDSGRVGYGYTF
NA	TRBJ2-7	TRBV2	NA	TGTGCCAGCAGTGAACAGACAGGAGCCTACGAGCAGTACTTC	CASSEQTGAYEQYF
NA	TRBJ2-7	TRBV5-5	NA	TGTGCCAGCAGCTTGGGGACGGGAAACCTCTACGAGCAGTACTTC	CASSLGTGNLYEQYF
NA	TRBJ2-4	TRBV3-1/TRBV3-2	NA	TGTGCCAGCAGCCAAGCGGTAGCCAAAAACATTCAGTACTTC	CASSQAVAKNIQYF
NA	TRBJ2-7	TRBV4-1	NA	TGCGCCAGCAGCCAAGTCTACAGGGCCTCCTACGAGCAGTACTTC	CASSQVYRASYEQYF
TRBD2	TRBJ2-1	TRBV28	NA	TGTGCCAGCGGTCTAGCGGCAACCTACAATGAGCAGTTCTTC	CASGLAATYNEQFF
NA	TRBJ1-3	TRBV6-5	NA	TGTGCCAGCAGTCCAGACTCCAGCTCTGGAAACACCATATATTTT	CASSPDSSSGNTIYF
TRBD1	TRBJ1-6	TRBV20-1	NA	TGCAGTGCCAGTGAACAGGGGAAGTCCTATAATTCACCCCTCCACTTT	CSASEQGKSYNSPLHF
NA	TRBJ2-3	TRBV18	NA	TGTGCCAGCTCACCTTTCCCTATTATCTCTGATCCAGATACGCAGTATTTT	CASSPFPIISDPDTQYF
TRBD2	TRBJ2-1	TRBV30	NA	TGTGCCTGGAGTCAGACAGCGGGGTCAGAGCAGTTCTTC	CAWSQTAGSEQFF
NA	TRBJ2-3	TRBV27	NA	TGTGCCAGCAGTTTCTTGGCGGGGCGGGGAGATACGCAGTATTTT	CASSFLAGRGDTQYF
NA	TRBJ2-3	TRBV2	NA	TGTGCCAGCAGAGCCGGGACTCAGAGCACAGATACGCAGTATTTT	CASRAGTQSTDTQYF
TRBD1	TRBJ2-7	TRBV19	NA	TGTGCCAGTAGTATGGGCGGACAGGGGGTAGGAGAGCAGTACTTC	CASSMGGQGVGEQYF
NA	TRBJ2-2	TRBV27	NA	TGTGCCAGCAATACAGGGATCGGGGAGCTGTTTTTT	CASNTGIGELFF
TRBD1	TRBJ1-1	TRBV25-1	few	TGTGCCAGCAGTGAACCGGGGACAGGGAACACTGAAGCTTTCTTT	CASSEPGTGNTEAFF
TRBD1	TRBJ1-3	TRBV4-1	once	TGCGCCAGCAGCCAAGTATCCGGGACAGACACCATATATTTT	CASSQVSGTDTIYF
TRBD1	TRBJ2-7	TRBV5-1	NA	TGCGCCAGCAGCTTGTGGACAGGGACCTACGAGCAGTACTTC	CASSLWTGTYEQYF
NA	TRBJ2-3	TRBV28	NA	TGTGCCAGCAGTTTACTCTCCCAGGGCACAGATACGCAGTATTTT	CASSLLSQGTDTQYF
NA	TRBJ1-2	TRBV29-1	NA	TGCAGCGCTGTGAGAGCTAACTATGGCTACACCTTC	CSAVRANYGYTF
TRBD2	TRBJ2-1	TRBV30	NA	TGTGCCTCCATAAGACTAGCGCATTCCTACAATGAGCAGTTCTTC	CASIRLAHSYNEQFF
NA	TRBJ2-7	TRBV10-3	NA	TGTGCCATCAGTGAAAGAGACTACGAGCAGTACTTC	CAISERDYEQYF
TRBD1	TRBJ2-7	TRBV7-8	once	TGTGCCAGCAGCCAGGTGACAGGGGTACACGAGCAGTACTTC	CASSQVTGVHEQYF
NA	TRBJ2-1	TRBV5-1	NA	TGCGCCAGCAGCTTCGGTTCCACTATAAGCTCCTACAATGAGCAGTTCTTC	CASSFGSTISSYNEQFF
NA	TRBJ1-3	TRBV5-1	NA	TGCGCCAGCAGCTTGGTAGGAGGGGTAGGAAACACCATATATTTT	CASSLVGGVGNTIYF
TRBD1	TRBJ1-2	TRBV5-1	NA	TGCGCCAGCAGGGAGGGACAGGATGGTGGCTACACCTTC	CASREGQDGGYTF
NA	TRBJ1-2	TRBV3-1/TRBV3-2	NA	TGTGCCAGCAGCCAATCGGGGGTAAACTATGGCTACACCTTC	CASSQSGVNYGYTF
TRBD1	TRBJ2-5	TRBV28	once	TGTGCCAGCTGCTCGCTTCCGGGACAGGGGTCGGAGACCCAGTACTTC	CASCSLPGQGSETQYF
TRBD2	TRBJ2-7	TRBV13	once	TGTGCCAGCAGCCCTAGGACTAGCGGATACGAGCAGTACTTC	CASSPRTSGYEQYF
NA	TRBJ1-1	TRBV10-3	NA	TGTGCCATCAAGCCGACAAGGGGTGAGGACACTGAAGCTTTCTTT	CAIKPTRGEDTEAFF
NA	TRBJ2-4	TRBV14	NA	TGTGCCAGCAGCCAAGGTCGATATCCAGGGAAAAACATTCAGTACTTC	CASSQGRYPGKNIQYF
TRBD2	TRBJ2-7	TRBV27	few	TGTGCCAGCAGCATCATAGCGGGAGAGGGCTACGAGCAGTACTTC	CASSIIAGEGYEQYF
NA	TRBJ2-4	TRBV12-1	NA	TGTGCCAGCGAAGCCTCTAGCGGGAGAGTTTATAGCATTCAGTACTTC	CASEASSGRVYSIQYF
NA	TRBJ1-5	TRBV28	NA	TGTGCCAGCAGTTTCTCCGGGGGTCCCAATCAGCCCCAGCATTTT	CASSFSGGPNQPQHF
NA	TRBJ2-3	TRBV5-1	NA	TGCGCCAGCAGCCCCCCGGGGAGCACAGATACGCAGTATTTT	CASSPPGSTDTQYF
TRBD2	TRBJ2-7	TRBV7-2	NA	TGTGCCAGCAGCGATTTTAGCGGGTGGGGGGGCTACGAGCAGTACTTC	CASSDFSGWGGYEQYF
TRBD2	TRBJ2-1	TRBV29-1	NA	TGCAGCTGTGTCGGGCGGGAGAGTGAGCAGTTCTTC	CSCVGRESEQFF
NA	TRBJ1-2	TRBV7-9	once	TGTGCCAGCAGCCCGGGGGGGGGCGGCTACACCTTC	CASSPGGGGYTF